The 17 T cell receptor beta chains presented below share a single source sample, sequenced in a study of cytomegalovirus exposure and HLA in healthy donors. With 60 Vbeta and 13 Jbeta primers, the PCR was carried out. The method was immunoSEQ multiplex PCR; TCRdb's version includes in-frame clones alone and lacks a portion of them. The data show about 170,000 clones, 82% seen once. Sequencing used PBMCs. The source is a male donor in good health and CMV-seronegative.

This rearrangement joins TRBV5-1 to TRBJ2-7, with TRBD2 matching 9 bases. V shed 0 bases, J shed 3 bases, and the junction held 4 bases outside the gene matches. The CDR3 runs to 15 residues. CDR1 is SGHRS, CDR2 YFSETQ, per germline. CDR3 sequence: CASSLVGTSLYEQYF. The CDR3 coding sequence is TGCGCCAGCAGCTTGGTGGGGACTAGCCTCTACGAGCAGTACTTC.

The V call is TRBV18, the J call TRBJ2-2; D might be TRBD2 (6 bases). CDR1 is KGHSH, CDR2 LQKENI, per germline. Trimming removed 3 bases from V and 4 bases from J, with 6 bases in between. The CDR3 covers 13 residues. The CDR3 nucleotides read TGTGCCAGCTCACCGGAGGGCACCGGGGAGCTGTTTTTT. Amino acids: CASSPEGTGELFF.

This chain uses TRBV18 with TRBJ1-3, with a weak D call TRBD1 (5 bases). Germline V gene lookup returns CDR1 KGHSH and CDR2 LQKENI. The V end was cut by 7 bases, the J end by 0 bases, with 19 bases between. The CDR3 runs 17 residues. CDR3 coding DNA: TGTGCCAGCTGGCCGCCAGGGAAGGCCGGCTCTGGAAACACCATATATTTT. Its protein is CASWPPGKAGSGNTIYF.

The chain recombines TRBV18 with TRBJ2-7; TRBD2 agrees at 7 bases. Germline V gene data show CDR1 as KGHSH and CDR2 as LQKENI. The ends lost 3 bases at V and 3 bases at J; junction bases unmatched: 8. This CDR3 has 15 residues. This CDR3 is CASSPGGIAGYEQYF. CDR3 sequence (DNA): TGTGCCAGCTCACCCGGGGGGATCGCTGGCTACGAGCAGTACTTC.

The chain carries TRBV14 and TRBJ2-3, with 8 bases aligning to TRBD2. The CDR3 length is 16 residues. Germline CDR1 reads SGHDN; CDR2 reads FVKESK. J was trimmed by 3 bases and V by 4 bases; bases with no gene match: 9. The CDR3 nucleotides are TGTGCCAGCAGCCCTACCTCCGGGACTAGTACAGATACGCAGTATTTT. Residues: CASSPTSGTSTDTQYF.

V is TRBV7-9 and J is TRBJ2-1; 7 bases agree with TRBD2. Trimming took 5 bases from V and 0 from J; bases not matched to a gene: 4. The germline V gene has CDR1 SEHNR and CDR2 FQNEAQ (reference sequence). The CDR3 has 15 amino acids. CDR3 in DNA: TGTGCCAGCAGCCCCCGGGGGGTCTCCTACAATGAGCAGTTCTTC. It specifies CASSPRGVSYNEQFF.

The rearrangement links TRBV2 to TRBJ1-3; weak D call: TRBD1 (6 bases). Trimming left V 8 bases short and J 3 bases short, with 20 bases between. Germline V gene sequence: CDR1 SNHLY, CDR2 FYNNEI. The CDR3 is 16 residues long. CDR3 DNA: TGTGCCAGCGCACCCATTACAGGGACGGGTGGAAACACCATATATTTT. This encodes CASAPITGTGGNTIYF.

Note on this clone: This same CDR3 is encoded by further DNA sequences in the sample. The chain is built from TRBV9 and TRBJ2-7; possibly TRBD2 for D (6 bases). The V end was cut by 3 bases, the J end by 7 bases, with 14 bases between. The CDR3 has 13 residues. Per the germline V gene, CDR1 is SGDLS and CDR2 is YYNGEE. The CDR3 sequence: CASSADLAGEQYF. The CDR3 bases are TGTGCCAGCAGCGCAGACCTCGCGGGGGAGCAGTACTTC.

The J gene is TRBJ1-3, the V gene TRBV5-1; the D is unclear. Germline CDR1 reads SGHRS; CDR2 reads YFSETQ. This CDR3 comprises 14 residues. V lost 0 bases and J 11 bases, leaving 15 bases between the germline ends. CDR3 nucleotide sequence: TGCGCCAGCAGCTTGGTGGCAGGAGCTAGCTCCATATATTTT. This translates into CASSLVAGASSIYF.

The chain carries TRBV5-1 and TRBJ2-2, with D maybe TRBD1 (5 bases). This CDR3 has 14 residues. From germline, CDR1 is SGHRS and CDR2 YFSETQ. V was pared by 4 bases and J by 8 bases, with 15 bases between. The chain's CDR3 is CASSGDGAVGELFF. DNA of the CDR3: TGCGCCAGCAGCGGCGATGGGGCAGTGGGGGAGCTGTTTTTT.

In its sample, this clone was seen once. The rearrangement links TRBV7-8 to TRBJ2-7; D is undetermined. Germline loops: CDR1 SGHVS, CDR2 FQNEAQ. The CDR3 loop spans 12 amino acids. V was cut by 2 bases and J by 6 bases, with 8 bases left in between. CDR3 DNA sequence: TGTGCCAGCAGCTTACGGCGGCTCGAGCAGTACTTC. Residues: CASSLRRLEQYF.

The CDR3 reads CASSLGGQNSNQPQHF. As DNA, the CDR3 is TGCGCCAGCAGCTTGGGGGGACAGAATAGCAATCAGCCCCAGCATTTT. This chain links TRBV5-1 with TRBJ1-5, with 7 bases fitting TRBD1. The length of the CDR3 is 16 residues. In germline, CDR1 is SGHRS, CDR2 YFSETQ. V was pared by 0 bases and J by 0 bases, with 3 bases of the junction left unmatched.

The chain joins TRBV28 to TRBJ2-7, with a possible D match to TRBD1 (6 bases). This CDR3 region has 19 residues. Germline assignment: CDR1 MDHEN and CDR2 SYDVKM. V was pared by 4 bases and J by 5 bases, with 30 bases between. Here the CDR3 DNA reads TGTGCCAGCAGTTCAATAGATTCCGGTCGATGGGACAAAAGAAACGAGCAGTACTTC. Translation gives CASSSIDSGRWDKRNEQYF.

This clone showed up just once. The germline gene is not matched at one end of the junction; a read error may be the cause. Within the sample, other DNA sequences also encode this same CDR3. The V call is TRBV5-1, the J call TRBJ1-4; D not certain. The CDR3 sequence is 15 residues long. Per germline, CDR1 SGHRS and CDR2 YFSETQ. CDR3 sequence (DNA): TGCGCCAGTAGCTTGGATATAGGGAGGAGTGAAAAACTGTTTTTT. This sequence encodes CASSLDIGRSEKLFF.

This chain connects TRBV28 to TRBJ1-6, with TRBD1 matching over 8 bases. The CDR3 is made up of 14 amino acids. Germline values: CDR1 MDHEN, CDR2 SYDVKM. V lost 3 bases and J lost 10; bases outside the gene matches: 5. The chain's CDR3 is CASSLGQVNSPLHF. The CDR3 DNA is TGTGCCAGCAGTTTGGGACAGGTTAACTCACCCCTCCACTTT.

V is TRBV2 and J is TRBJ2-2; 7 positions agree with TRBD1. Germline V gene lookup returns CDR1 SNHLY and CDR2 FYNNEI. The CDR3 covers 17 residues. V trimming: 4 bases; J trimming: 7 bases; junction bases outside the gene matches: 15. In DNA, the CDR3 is TGTGCCAGCAGTGCTACCGCGCTGGGAACAGGGGTCGGGGAGCTGTTTTTT. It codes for CASSATALGTGVGELFF.

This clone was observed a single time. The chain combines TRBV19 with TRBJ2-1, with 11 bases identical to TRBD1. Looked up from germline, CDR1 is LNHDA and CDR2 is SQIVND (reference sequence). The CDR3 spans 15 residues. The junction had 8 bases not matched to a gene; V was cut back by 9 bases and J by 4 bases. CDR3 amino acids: CARNPGQGEYNEQFF. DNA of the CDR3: TGTGCCAGGAATCCGGGACAGGGGGAATACAATGAGCAGTTCTTC.